This T cell receptor beta chain appears in the sequencing data of a study of spatial heterogeneity in lung cancer. Across the study: Matched bulk RNA-seq yielded a T cell module score, and TCR transcript counts in tumor regions correlated strongly with that score. Each distinct TCR and UMI combination averaged more than ten appearances in raw reads. Whole-study results and caveats: Tumor mutation count correlated with how many alpha and beta TCRs expanded intratumorally.

Via MiXCR, TCRdb re-called the 5' RACE reads, giving one row per CDR3 protein. This table holds just under 7,500 distinct CDR3 sequences, less than 9% found once. This clonotype ranks as medium-sized. What it binds is unknown. The time point was: sample taken at primary tumor resection. V was pared by 2 bases and J by 0 bases, with 1 base of the junction left unmatched. This CDR3 is built from 13 residues. Germline V gives CDR1 DFQATT, CDR2 SNEGSKA (reference sequence). This chain connects TRBV20-1 to TRBJ2-7; 7 nucleotides match TRBD2. This specimen was lung tumor tissue, taken at surgery. The receptor's source is a male donor with early-stage non-small cell lung cancer. In DNA form, the CDR3 reads TGCAGTGCTAGACCGGGGGGCTCCTACGAGCAGTACTTC. Encoded protein: CSARPGGSYEQYF.